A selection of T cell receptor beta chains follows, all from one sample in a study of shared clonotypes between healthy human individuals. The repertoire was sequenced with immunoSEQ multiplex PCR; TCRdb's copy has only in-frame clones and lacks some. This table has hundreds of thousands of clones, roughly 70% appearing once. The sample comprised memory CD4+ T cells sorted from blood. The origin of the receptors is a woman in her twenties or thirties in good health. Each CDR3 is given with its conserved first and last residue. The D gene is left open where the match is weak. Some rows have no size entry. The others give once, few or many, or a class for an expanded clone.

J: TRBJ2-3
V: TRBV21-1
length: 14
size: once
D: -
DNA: TGTGCCAGCAGCAATGGCGACGGCACAGATACGCAGTATTTT
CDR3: CASSNGDGTDTQYF

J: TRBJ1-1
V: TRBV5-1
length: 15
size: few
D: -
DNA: TGCGCCAGCAGCTTGGGGGCAGAGCTGAACACTGAAGCTTTCTTT
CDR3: CASSLGAELNTEAFF

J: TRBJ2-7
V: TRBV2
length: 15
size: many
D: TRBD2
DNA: TGTGCCAGCAGATCTTCGGGACTAGGGGGATACGAGCAGTACTTC
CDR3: CASRSSGLGGYEQYF

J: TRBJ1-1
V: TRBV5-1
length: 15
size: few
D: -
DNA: TGCGCCAGCAGCTTGGTGGACAGCCGGAACACTGAAGCTTTCTTT
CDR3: CASSLVDSRNTEAFF

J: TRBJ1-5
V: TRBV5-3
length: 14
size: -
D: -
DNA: TGTGCCAGAAGCTTGACAGGGATTAATCAGCCCCAGCATTTT
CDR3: CARSLTGINQPQHF

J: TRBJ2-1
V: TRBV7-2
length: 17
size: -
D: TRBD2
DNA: TGTGCCAGCAGCTTTCAAGGTGCGTTAGCGGGTTGGAATGAGCAGTTCTTC
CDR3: CASSFQGALAGWNEQFF

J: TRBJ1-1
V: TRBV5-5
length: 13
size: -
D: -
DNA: TGTGCCAGCAGCCCAATTGCGGCATCGGTAGCTTTCTTT
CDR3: CASSPIAASVAFF

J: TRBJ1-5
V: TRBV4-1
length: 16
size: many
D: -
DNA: TGCGCCAGCAGCTATAACCTGGGTGAAGCTAGCAAACCCCAGCATTTT
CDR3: CASSYNLGEASKPQHF

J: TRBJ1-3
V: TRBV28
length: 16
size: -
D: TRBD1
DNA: TGTGCCAGCAGTACATACACAGGGGGCTCTGGAAACACCATATATTTT
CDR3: CASSTYTGGSGNTIYF

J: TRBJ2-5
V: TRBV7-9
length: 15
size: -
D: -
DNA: TGTGCCAGCAGCTTAGGCGGCCAGGGCCAAGAGACCCAGTACTTC
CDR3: CASSLGGQGQETQYF

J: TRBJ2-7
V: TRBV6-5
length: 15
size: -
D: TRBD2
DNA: TGTGCCAGCAGTTACTCGATAGCGGGAGTCTACGAGCAGTACTTC
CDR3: CASSYSIAGVYEQYF

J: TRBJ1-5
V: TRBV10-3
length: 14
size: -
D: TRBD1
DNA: TGTGCCATCAGTGATCAGGGACAGGTGGGGCCCCAGCATTTT
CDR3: CAISDQGQVGPQHF

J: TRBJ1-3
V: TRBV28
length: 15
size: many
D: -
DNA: TGTGCCAGCAGGGATACCCGACCAACTCGGAACACCATATATTTT
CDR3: CASRDTRPTRNTIYF

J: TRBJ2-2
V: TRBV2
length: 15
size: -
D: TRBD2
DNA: TGTGCCAGTCGAATTGGCGGGAGGGGCGCCGGGGAGCTGTTTTTT
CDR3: CASRIGGRGAGELFF

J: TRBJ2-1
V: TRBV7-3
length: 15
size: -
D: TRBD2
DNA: TGTGCCAGCAGCGCCGGGACTAGCGGCTACAATGAGCAGTTCTTC
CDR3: CASSAGTSGYNEQFF

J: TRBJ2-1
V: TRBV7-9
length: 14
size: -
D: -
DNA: TGTGCCAGCAGCTTAGGGGTAGGGTACAATGAGCAGTTCTTC
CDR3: CASSLGVGYNEQFF

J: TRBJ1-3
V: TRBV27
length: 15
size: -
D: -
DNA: TGTGCCAGCAGTTTGTCAGGGGCATCTGGAAACACCATATATTTT
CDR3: CASSLSGASGNTIYF

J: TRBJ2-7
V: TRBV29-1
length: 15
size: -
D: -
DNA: TGCAGCGTTGAAGATCCAGACTCGGGGTCCTACGAGCAGTACTTC
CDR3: CSVEDPDSGSYEQYF

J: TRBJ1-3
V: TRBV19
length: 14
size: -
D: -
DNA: TGTGCCAGTAGTGAACAGGGATCTGGAAACACCATATATTTT
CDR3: CASSEQGSGNTIYF

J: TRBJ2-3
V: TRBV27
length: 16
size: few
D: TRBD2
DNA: TGTGCCAGCAGTTACGCGGGACTAGTCACACAAGATACGCAGTATTTT
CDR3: CASSYAGLVTQDTQYF

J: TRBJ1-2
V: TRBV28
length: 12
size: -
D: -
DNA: TGTGCCAGCAGTCCGCATAACTATGGCTACACCTTC
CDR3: CASSPHNYGYTF

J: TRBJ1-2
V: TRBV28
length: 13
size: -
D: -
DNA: TGTGCCAGCAGTTTTGGGCAGTTCTATGGCTACACCTTC
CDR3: CASSFGQFYGYTF

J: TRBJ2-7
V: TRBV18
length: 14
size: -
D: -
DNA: TGTGCCAGCTCATTCCGGGACGGAGGCTACGAGCAGTACTTC
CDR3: CASSFRDGGYEQYF

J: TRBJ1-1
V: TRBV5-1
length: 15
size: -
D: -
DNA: TGCGCCAGCAGCTCGGACGGGACCGTTGGGACTGAAGCTTTCTTT
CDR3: CASSSDGTVGTEAFF

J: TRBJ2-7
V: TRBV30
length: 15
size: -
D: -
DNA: TGTGCCTGGAGCCCCGGGACCACAAGCTCCTACGAGCAGTACTTC
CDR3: CAWSPGTTSSYEQYF

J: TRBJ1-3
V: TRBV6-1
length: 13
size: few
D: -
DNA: TGTGCCACGGACTCTAACTCTGGAAACACCATATATTTT
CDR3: CATDSNSGNTIYF

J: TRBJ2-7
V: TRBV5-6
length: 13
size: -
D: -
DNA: TGTGCCAGCAGCTCTCAGGGAATCTACGAGCAGTACTTC
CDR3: CASSSQGIYEQYF

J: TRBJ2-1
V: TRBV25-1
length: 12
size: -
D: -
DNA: TGTGCCAGCAGTGGACGGGAGACTGAGCAGTTCTTC
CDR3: CASSGRETEQFF

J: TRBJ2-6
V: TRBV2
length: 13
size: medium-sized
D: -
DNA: TGTGCCAGCAGTGTAACTGGGGCCAACGTCCTGACTTTC
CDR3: CASSVTGANVLTF

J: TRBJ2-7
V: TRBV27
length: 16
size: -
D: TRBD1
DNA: TGTGCCAGCAGTTATGCAAATGACAGGGGAAGGGCTGAGCAGTACTTC
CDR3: CASSYANDRGRAEQYF

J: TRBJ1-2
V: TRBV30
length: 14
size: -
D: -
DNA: TGTGCCTGGAGTGCCGACTACTCTAACTATGGCTACACCTTC
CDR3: CAWSADYSNYGYTF

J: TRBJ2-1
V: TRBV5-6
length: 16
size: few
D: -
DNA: TGTGCCAGCAGCTTTTATACGCGTATCTCCTACAATGAGCAGTTCTTC
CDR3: CASSFYTRISYNEQFF

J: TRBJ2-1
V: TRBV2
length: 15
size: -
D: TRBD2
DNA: TGTGCCAGCAGGGCGGGACTAGCGGTAGGGAATGAGCAGTTCTTC
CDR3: CASRAGLAVGNEQFF

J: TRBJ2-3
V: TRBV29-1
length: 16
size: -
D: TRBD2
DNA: TGCAGCGTAGCTGGACTAGCGGGAGGCCGGGGGGATACGCAGTATTTT
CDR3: CSVAGLAGGRGDTQYF

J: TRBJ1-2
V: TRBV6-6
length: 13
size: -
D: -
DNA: TGTGCCAGCAACCAGGACCGACAAAACGGCTACACCTTC
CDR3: CASNQDRQNGYTF

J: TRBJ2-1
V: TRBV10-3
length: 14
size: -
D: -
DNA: TGTGCCATCAGTGAGGCGGAGGTCCGGGACCAGCAGTTCTTC
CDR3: CAISEAEVRDQQFF